This entry describes one T cell receptor beta chain. In this sample, this clone turned up once. This receptor's antigen is unknown. It has no much larger one-base neighbor in the sample; base qualities were not kept. The trial excluded patients who had a history of autoimmune disease or were on systemic immunosuppression. In every dose cohort, peripheral blood was drawn for TCR sequencing at baseline, cycle 4 day 1, and cycle 7 day 1. Samples came from an open-label, multicenter, first-in-human phase I dose-escalation trial of ivuxolimab. The trial enrolled adults with locally advanced or metastatic head and neck squamous cell, hepatocellular, melanoma or renal cell carcinoma. CD4+ and CD8+ T cells were sorted separately from peripheral blood before TCR sequencing. Genomic DNA was isolated from the sorted cells so that the TCRbeta CDR3 region could be sequenced. The immunoSEQ Assay was used for sequencing of TCRbeta CDR3 regions. TCRdb carries this immuneACCESS record with in-frame sequences only. Its versions omit some clonotypes, under half of them owing to an unresolved V gene in the studies checked, with the rest unexplained. This sample comprises roughly 100,000 clones, roughly 93% of them detected only once. 0.25% to 0.3% of the sample rests with the top ten.

The source of the sample is a study of OX40 agonist ivuxolimab in advanced cancers. With respect to the entire study: Ivuxolimab, which targeted the costimulatory receptor OX40 (CD134), was an agonistic, fully human IgG2 monoclonal antibody. Intravenous ivuxolimab was administered to patients every 2 weeks at six dose levels: 0.01, 0.1, 0.3, 1.5, 3 and 10 mg/kg. Of the approximately 50 dose-escalation patients, hepatocellular carcinoma was present in around 20, melanoma in around 15, renal cell carcinoma in 9 and head and neck cancer in 9. In the dose-escalation cohort, roughly 80% of patients were male, and the mean age was approximately 55 years, with a range of roughly 20 to 85. Prior anti-PD-1, anti-PD-L1 or anti-CTLA-4 therapy was permitted, and checkpoint inhibitors had been received by around 40% of dose-escalation patients. Three dose-escalation patients achieved partial responses, one with hepatocellular carcinoma and two with cutaneous melanoma. Peripheral TCRbeta sequencing was intended to test whether TCR sequence diversity was altered and clonal T-cell expansion was caused by ivuxolimab. The monotherapy dose-escalation portion (N ≈ 55 patients) of the phase I ivuxolimab trial is reported in the paper.

Overall study outcomes, separate from this receptor: After ivuxolimab, more expanded clones were found on average in CD8+ T cells than in CD4+ T cells. Clonal expansion of both CD4+ and CD8+ blood T cells was observed from baseline to week 6 at doses 0.1 to 3.0 mg/kg. In the 0.1-3.0 mg/kg groups, partial responders had among the lowest normalized peripheral clonal expansion, particularly in CD8+ T cells. Low levels of normalized T-cell clonal expansion were also shown by some nonresponding patients. Antigen specificity was not determined for the clonally expanded peripheral T cells.

In the germline V gene, CDR1 corresponds to KGHSH and CDR2 to LQKENI. V and J are trimmed by 3 bases and 5 bases, and the gene matches miss 11 bases of the junction. The CDR3 measures 16 amino acids from cysteine to phenylalanine. The CDR3 DNA has 48 bases and is translated from base 1. Sequences were derived from CD4+ or CD8+ T cells sorted from blood, sampled in a trial of the OX40 agonist ivuxolimab. The sequence was collected from an adult with an advanced solid tumor such as melanoma, head and neck, liver or kidney cancer. Recombination connected TRBV18 to TRBJ1-2; 8 bases in between match TRBD1. The bases read TGTGCCAGCTCACCTGGACAGGGAAGATACGCTTATGGCTACACCTTC. This yields the protein CASSPGQGRYAYGYTF.